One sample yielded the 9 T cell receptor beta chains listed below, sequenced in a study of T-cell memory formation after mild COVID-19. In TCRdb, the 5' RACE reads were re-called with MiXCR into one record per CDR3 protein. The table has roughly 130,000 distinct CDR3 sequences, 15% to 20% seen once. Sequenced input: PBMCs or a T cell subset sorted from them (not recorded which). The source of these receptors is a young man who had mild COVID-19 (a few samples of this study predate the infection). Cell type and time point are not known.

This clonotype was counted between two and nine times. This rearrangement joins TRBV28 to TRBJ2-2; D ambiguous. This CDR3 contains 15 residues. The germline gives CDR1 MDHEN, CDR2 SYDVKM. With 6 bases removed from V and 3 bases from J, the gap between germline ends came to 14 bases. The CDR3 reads CASSLWQLDTGELFF. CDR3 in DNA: TGTGCCAGCAGCCTCTGGCAGCTCGACACCGGGGAGCTGTTTTTT.

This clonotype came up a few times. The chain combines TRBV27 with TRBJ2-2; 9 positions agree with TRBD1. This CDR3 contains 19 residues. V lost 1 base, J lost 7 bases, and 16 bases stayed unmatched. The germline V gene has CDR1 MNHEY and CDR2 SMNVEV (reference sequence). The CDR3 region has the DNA TGTGCCAGCAGTTTATTTTCATTTTCGGGACAGGGTTACAGCGGGGAGCTGTTTTTT. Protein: CASSLFSFSGQGYSGELFF.

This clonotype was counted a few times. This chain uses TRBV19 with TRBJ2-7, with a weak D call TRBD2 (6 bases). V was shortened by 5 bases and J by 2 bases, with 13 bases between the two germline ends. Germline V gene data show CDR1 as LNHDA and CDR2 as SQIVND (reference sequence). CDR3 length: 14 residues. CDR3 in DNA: TGTGCCAGTAGTCTCCGGGGCGGGACCTACGAGCAGTACTTC. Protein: CASSLRGGTYEQYF.

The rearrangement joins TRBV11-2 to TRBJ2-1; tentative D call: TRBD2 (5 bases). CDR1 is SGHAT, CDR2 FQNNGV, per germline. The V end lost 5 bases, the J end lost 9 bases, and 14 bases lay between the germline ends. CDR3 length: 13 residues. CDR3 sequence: CASSLDEGSEQFF. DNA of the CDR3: TGTGCCAGCAGCCTGGACGAGGGAAGTGAGCAGTTCTTC.

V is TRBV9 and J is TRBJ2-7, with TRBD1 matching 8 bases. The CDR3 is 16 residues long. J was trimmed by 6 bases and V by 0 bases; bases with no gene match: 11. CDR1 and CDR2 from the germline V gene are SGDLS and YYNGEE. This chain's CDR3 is CASSVGLEDRDPEQYF. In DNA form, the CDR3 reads TGTGCCAGCAGCGTAGGATTGGAGGACAGGGATCCCGAGCAGTACTTC.

CDR3 sequence (DNA): TGTGCTAGTGGTTTGGGTCTCACAGATACGCAGTATTTT. Translated, it gives CASGLGLTDTQYF. The rearrangement joins TRBV12-5 to TRBJ2-3, with no clear D. The CDR3 loop spans 13 amino acids. Between the trimmed V and J ends, which lost 1 base and 2 bases, there was a span of 4 bases. Germline values: CDR1 LGHNT, CDR2 FRNRAP.

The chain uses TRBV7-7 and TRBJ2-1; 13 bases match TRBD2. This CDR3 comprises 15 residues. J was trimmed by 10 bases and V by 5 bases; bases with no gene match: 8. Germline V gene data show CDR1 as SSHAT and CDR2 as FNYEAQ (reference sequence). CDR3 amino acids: CASSGGLAGAGEQFF. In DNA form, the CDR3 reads TGTGCCAGCAGCGGAGGACTAGCGGGGGCTGGAGAGCAGTTCTTC.

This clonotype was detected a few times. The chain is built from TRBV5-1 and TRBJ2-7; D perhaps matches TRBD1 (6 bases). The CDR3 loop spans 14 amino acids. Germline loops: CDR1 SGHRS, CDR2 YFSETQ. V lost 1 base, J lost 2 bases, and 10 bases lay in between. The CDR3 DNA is TGCGCCAGCAGCTTGCCTGGGACAACCTACGAGCAGTACTTC. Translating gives CASSLPGTTYEQYF.

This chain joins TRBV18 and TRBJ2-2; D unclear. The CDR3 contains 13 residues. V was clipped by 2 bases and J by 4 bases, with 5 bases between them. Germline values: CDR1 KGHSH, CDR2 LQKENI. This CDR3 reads CASSPSLTGELFF. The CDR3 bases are TGTGCCAGCTCACCAAGCCTCACCGGGGAGCTGTTTTTT.